This entry lists 15 T cell receptor beta chains sequenced from one sample in a study of T-cell reconstitution after alpha-beta-depleted transplantation in children. The TCRbeta library was prepared with unique molecular identifiers. TCRdb passed the PCR reads through MiXCR, listing each CDR3 protein once. The table lists around 500,000 distinct CDR3 sequences, 20% to 25% of them singletons. The specimen comprised PBMCs, mostly from graft donor cells, sampled 360 days after TCRalphabeta/CD19-depleted stem cell transplant. The source of these receptors is a boy under three years old who had a stem cell transplant for acute myeloid leukemia, so the T cells may come from the graft donor.

Many counts were recorded for this clonotype. The chain uses TRBV14 and TRBJ1-1; 8 bases agree with TRBD1. Trimming cost V 5 bases and J 8 bases; bases outside gene matches: 4. The CDR3 runs 12 residues. CDR1 SGHDN and CDR2 FVKESK come from the germline V gene. In nucleotides, the CDR3 is TGTGCCAGCAGCAGACGACAGGGGGAAGCTTTCTTT. Protein: CASSRRQGEAFF. Drawing the rest from reference TRBV14 and TRBJ1-1, the complete variable domain is EAGVTQFPSHSVIEKGQTVTLRCDPISGHDNLYWYRRVMGKEIKFLLHFVKESKQDESGMPNNRFLAERTGGTYSTLKVQPAELEDSGVYFCASSRRQGEAFFGQGTRLTVV.

The gene calls are TRBV6-5 and TRBJ2-4, with 7 positions matching TRBD1. V shed 4 bases and J 0 bases; nucleotides not matched to a gene: 6. The CDR3 contains 16 residues. Germline CDR1 MNHEY, CDR2 SVGAGI. CDR3 loop: CASSSTGVLAKNIQYF. The CDR3 region has the DNA TGTGCCAGCAGTTCCACAGGGGTCCTAGCCAAAAACATTCAGTACTTC.

The V gene is TRBV20-1, the J gene TRBJ1-4; possible D gene TRBD1, 5 bases. The length of the CDR3 is 13 residues. The germline V and J ends were trimmed by 1 base and 7 bases, with 10 bases remaining between them. Germline V gene lookup returns CDR1 DFQATT and CDR2 SNEGSKA (reference sequence). This CDR3 reads CSARAGAREKLFF. DNA of the CDR3: TGCAGTGCTAGAGCTGGGGCGCGTGAAAAACTGTTTTTT.

This chain joins TRBV5-1 and TRBJ1-6; TRBD1 is a possible D gene (6 bases). The V gene lost 1 base and the J gene lost 10 bases, with 12 bases spanning the gap. Germline V gives CDR1 SGHRS, CDR2 YFSETQ. The CDR3 has 14 residues. CDR3 residues: CASSLTGSGSPLHF. CDR3 nucleotides: TGCGCCAGCAGCTTGACAGGGTCGGGGTCACCCCTCCACTTT.

This clonotype was counted between two and nine times. The genes are TRBV6-5 and TRBJ2-7; possible D gene TRBD1, 6 bases. The CDR3 has 15 amino acids. CDR1 is MNHEY, CDR2 SVGAGI, per germline. V was cut by 3 bases and J by 2 bases, with 14 bases left in between. The CDR3 spells CASSYGRQGPYEQYF. CDR3 nucleotide sequence: TGTGCCAGCAGTTATGGACGGCAGGGGCCCTACGAGCAGTACTTC.

The V call is TRBV6-2 or TRBV6-3, the J call TRBJ1-2; D is perhaps TRBD1 (6 bases). The CDR3 loop spans 14 amino acids. V was shortened by 2 bases and J by 5 bases, with 12 bases between the two germline ends. Germline CDR1 reads MNHEY; CDR2 reads SVGEGT. The CDR3 loop reads CASSYQGPVYGYTF. The DNA of the CDR3 is TGTGCCAGCAGTTACCAGGGGCCCGTGTATGGCTACACCTTC.

The chain combines TRBV20-1 with TRBJ2-7; D gene unclear. The CDR3 extends over 14 amino acids. Germline loops: CDR1 DFQATT, CDR2 SNEGSKA (reference sequence). V dropped 4 bases and J dropped 2 bases, with 15 bases sitting between them. DNA for the CDR3: TGCAGTGCTACCCCTAGGAAAAACCCCTACGAGCAGTACTTC. Translating it yields CSATPRKNPYEQYF.

This clonotype was detected a few times. The chain combines TRBV25-1 with TRBJ2-7; D remains unclear. The V and J ends lost 7 bases and 6 bases respectively, with 13 bases between them. This CDR3 is 12 amino acids long. Germline V gene lookup returns CDR1 MGHDK and CDR2 SYGVNS. CDR3 protein: CASNRVPSEQYF. Here the CDR3 DNA reads TGTGCCAGCAACCGGGTCCCCAGCGAGCAGTACTTC.

This chain links TRBV12-3 or TRBV12-4 with TRBJ1-1; D gene uncertain. This CDR3 is built from 12 residues. V shed 0 bases and J shed 9 bases, with 8 bases lying between them. CDR3 loop: CASSLASRQAFF. The DNA of the CDR3 is TGTGCCAGCAGTTTAGCCAGTCGGCAAGCTTTCTTT.

The V and J genes are TRBV5-1 and TRBJ2-3; D is undetermined. The germline gives CDR1 SGHRS, CDR2 YFSETQ. The CDR3 extends over 11 amino acids. Trimming took 6 bases from V and 5 from J, leaving 7 bases between them. The CDR3 nucleotides read TGCGCCAGCACCTACCAAGATACGCAGTATTTT. It encodes CASTYQDTQYF.

This clonotype was picked up a small number of times. CDR3 in amino acids: CSAGTAEKLFF. CDR3 nucleotide sequence: TGCAGTGCTGGGACCGCCGAAAAACTGTTTTTT. The chain combines TRBV20-1 with TRBJ1-4; D is perhaps TRBD1 (5 bases). Germline CDR1 reads DFQATT; CDR2 reads SNEGSKA (reference sequence). Trimming stripped 5 bases from V and 8 bases from J, with 9 bases between. The CDR3 extends over 11 amino acids.

Only a few counts were recorded for this clonotype. The CDR3 protein is CSARPQYLQETQYF. The DNA of the CDR3 is TGCAGTGCTAGACCTCAATACCTCCAAGAGACCCAGTACTTC. The gene calls are TRBV20-1 and TRBJ2-5, with unresolved D. The CDR3 spans 14 residues. V lost 2 bases to trimming and J lost 1 base, with 11 bases between them. CDR1 is DFQATT and CDR2 is SNEGSKA in the germline V gene (reference sequence).

This chain connects TRBV12-3 or TRBV12-4 to TRBJ2-1; weak D call: TRBD2 (6 bases). The CDR3 is 13 residues long. Trimming pared 7 bases from V and 4 bases from J, leaving 11 bases between. CDR3 DNA sequence: TGTGCCAGCATGGGGGACTCTTACAATGAGCAGTTCTTC. It codes for CASMGDSYNEQFF.

This clonotype was picked up a small number of times. The V gene is TRBV6-5, the J gene TRBJ1-5; D is unclear. V was trimmed by 4 bases and J by 0 bases, leaving 16 bases between them. From germline, CDR1 is MNHEY and CDR2 SVGAGI. The CDR3 has 17 amino acids. This CDR3 reads CASSSRTLSYSNQPQHF. The CDR3, as DNA: TGTGCCAGCAGTTCGAGGACCCTAAGTTATAGCAATCAGCCCCAGCATTTT.

This clonotype was counted many times. The chain joins TRBV5-1 to TRBJ2-5; TRBD2 agrees at 9 bases. V was pared by 5 bases and J by 5 bases, with 16 bases of the junction left unmatched. Germline V gene sequence: CDR1 SGHRS, CDR2 YFSETQ. The CDR3 sequence is 17 residues long. CDR3 DNA sequence: TGCGCCAGCAGGTGGGGTACTCGACTAGCGGAGGAGGAGACCCAGTACTTC. Protein product: CASRWGTRLAEEETQYF.